The text below deals with one T cell receptor beta chain. Its antigen is undetermined. One entry per CDR3 protein, called by TCRdb with MiXCR from the reads. The table shows 300,000 to 450,000 distinct CDR3 sequences, with roughly 20% occurring only once. Deletions cut 4 bases from V and 5 bases from J, with 8 bases between. The CDR3 extends over 13 amino acids. CDR1 LGHNA and CDR2 YNFKEQ come from the germline V gene. These data come from a study of T cell repertoires in cytomegalovirus infection. Study in general: Matching HLA type, along with CMV infection, was indicated by public TCR beta signatures. Regarding the study as a whole: Dominating the ex vivo response were HLA-C-restricted CMV-specific TCR beta clonotypes. The cumulative frequency of public TCR beta families identified carriers of CMV plus the relevant HLA.

This receptor was obtained from a human donor in good health (CMV status not recorded). Some clones in this sample may be carry-over from other donors' samples. Sequenced input: PBMCs. The rearrangement links TRBV4-2 to TRBJ1-4, with a tentative D call TRBD1 (6 bases). DNA of the CDR3: TGTGCCAGCAGCCTCGACAGGAATGAAAAACTGTTTTTT. Translation gives CASSLDRNEKLFF.